This is a list of T cell receptor beta chains from one sample in a study of T cells expressing NK-cell markers. TCRdb reprocessed the 5' RACE reads and keeps a single row for each CDR3 protein, giving no DNA. This table holds roughly 170,000 distinct CDR3 sequences. What was sequenced was blood T cells: a sorted CD56 or NKG2C T cell subset, CD4+ or CD8+ T cells, or bulk PBMC T cells (not recorded which). These receptors all stem from a woman between 18 and 70 years old in good health. The CDR3 runs from the conserved cysteine through the conserved F or W.

j_gene | v_gene | CDR3aa
TRBJ2-6 | TRBV5-1 | CASSQWELASGANVLTF
TRBJ2-2 | TRBV7-2 | CASSLAVQGTGELFF
TRBJ2-3 | TRBV5-1 | CASRDIQNTDTQYF
TRBJ2-6 | TRBV12-3/TRBV12-4 | CASSLDWPGGANVLTF
TRBJ1-1 | TRBV7-9 | CASSRSGGEAFF
TRBJ2-1 | TRBV7-6 | CASSLELAGGTYNEQFF
TRBJ2-7 | TRBV6-1 | CASSNGGLGSYEQYF
TRBJ1-5 | TRBV5-1 | CASSSEQGYGQPQHF
TRBJ1-3 | TRBV20-1 | CSARDQGAEGTIYF
TRBJ1-1 | TRBV29-1 | CSVARGGGTEAFF
TRBJ1-6 | TRBV11-2 | CASSLVVDLEYNSPLHF
TRBJ1-6 | TRBV20-1 | CSALVGGARNDSPLHF
TRBJ1-1 | TRBV27 | CASSYRGDTEAFF
TRBJ2-7 | TRBV4-1 | CASSQDPGGPSSYEQYF
TRBJ2-2 | TRBV9 | CASSVGLGALNTGELFF
TRBJ1-6 | TRBV5-1 | CASSLGTGANSPLHF
TRBJ1-4 | TRBV12-3/TRBV12-4 | CASSLTGTANEKLFF
TRBJ1-2 | TRBV6-5 | CASSYNRERDGYTF
TRBJ2-3 | TRBV2 | CAKAREGPPDTQYF
TRBJ2-2 | TRBV20-1 | CSAQRGPITGELFF
TRBJ2-7 | TRBV20-1 | CSVRKGDYSYEQYF
TRBJ2-7 | TRBV5-1 | CASSYMNSGAVYEQYF
TRBJ2-3 | TRBV15 | CATSRGGGVGGYTDTQYF
TRBJ1-5 | TRBV4-1 | CASSQVTGRQPQHF
TRBJ1-5 | TRBV20-1 | CSATDRYSNQPQHF
TRBJ1-1 | TRBV9 | CASSRETGYSTEAFF
TRBJ2-7 | TRBV5-1 | CASGRDRGYYEQYF
TRBJ2-3 | TRBV5-1 | CASSLPSTGTSGSTDTQYF